This T cell receptor beta chain originates from a study of blood T cell repertoires in COVID-19. At the level of the study: The cDNA or gDNA used as material had been derived from T cells, B-cell-depleted T cells, or PBMCs.

This clone was observed a few times. At the DNA level, this CDR3 is encoded by other sequences in the same sample as well. As originally analysed: It was from reference gene primer amplification that nucleated cell counts were estimated. The method was immunoSEQ multiplex PCR; TCRdb's version includes in-frame clones alone and lacks a portion of them. Clone size and the V and J calls come from that table; the DNA yielded D and trimming. The table lists 110,000 or so clones, around 84% of them singletons, with over 7.5% in the top ten. V dropped 3 bases and J dropped 6 bases, with 8 bases sitting between them. Per germline, CDR1 DFQATT and CDR2 SNEGSKA (reference sequence). The length of the CDR3 is 11 residues.

J is TRBJ1-2 and V is TRBV20-1; TRBD1 might be the D (5 bases). The receptor's source is a woman aged 40 to 50 with acute or convalescent COVID-19. The sequenced sample was peripheral blood. The CDR3 DNA is TGCAGTGCTAGTCAGGGTAATGGCTACACCTTC. Residues: CSASQGNGYTF.